This is a list of T cell receptor beta chains from one sample in a study of cytomegalovirus exposure and HLA in healthy donors. Sequencing used immunoSEQ multiplex PCR; TCRdb keeps in-frame clones, though not all of them. The sample consists of under 80,000 clones, 94% of them appearing once. Sequenced input: PBMCs. Receptors were obtained from a woman under 30 in good health and CMV-seronegative. Both conserved end residues are part of each CDR3. The D gene is left open where the match is weak. Only some rows state a clone size, as once, few, many or a class for expanded clones.

clone_size,j_call,d_call,v_call,cdr3_aa,cdr3_nt
once,TRBJ1-5,TRBD1,TRBV30,CAWSVQGDQPQHF,TGTGCCTGGAGTGTACAGGGGGATCAGCCCCAGCATTTT
.,TRBJ1-5,TRBD1,TRBV6-1,CASSEPGQVGYQPQHF,TGTGCCAGCAGTGAACCTGGACAGGTTGGTTATCAGCCCCAGCATTTT
once,TRBJ2-3,TRBD2,TRBV4-3,CASSQERAGGPDTQYF,TGCGCCAGCAGCCAAGAGAGGGCGGGGGGGCCAGATACGCAGTATTTT
.,TRBJ2-5,TRBD2,TRBV6-5,CASSYYRLAQETQYF,TGTGCCAGCAGTTACTATAGACTAGCCCAAGAGACCCAGTACTTC
.,TRBJ2-4,.,TRBV7-2,CASSPFGGSTAKNIQYF,TGTGCCAGCTCCCCCTTCGGGGGTAGCACTGCCAAAAACATTCAGTACTTC
.,TRBJ1-2,.,TRBV9,CASSVARQEDHGYTF,TGTGCCAGCAGCGTAGCGCGGCAGGAGGACCATGGCTACACCTTC
.,TRBJ2-1,TRBD2,TRBV5-4,CASQRGGLAYNEQFF,TGTGCCAGCCAAAGAGGGGGACTAGCATACAATGAGCAGTTCTTC
.,TRBJ1-1,.,TRBV27,CASSSRGWYTEAFF,TGTGCCAGCAGTTCAAGGGGGTGGTACACTGAAGCTTTCTTT
.,TRBJ1-2,.,TRBV15,CATSSTNLGGYTF,TGTGCCACCAGCAGTACAAATCTGGGCGGCTACACCTTC
.,TRBJ2-1,.,TRBV28,CASTLEQGEQFF,TGTGCCAGCACCCTCGAGCAGGGTGAGCAGTTCTTC
.,TRBJ1-2,TRBD1,TRBV6-6,CASSQQGNYGYTF,TGTGCCAGCAGTCAACAGGGGAACTATGGCTACACCTTC
.,TRBJ1-1,.,TRBV14,CASSQAGGGMVTEAFF,TGTGCCAGCAGCCAAGCGGGCGGGGGGATGGTTACTGAAGCTTTCTTT
.,TRBJ2-7,TRBD1,TRBV7-2,CASSQPQGAFYEQYF,TGTGCCAGCAGCCAACCACAGGGGGCGTTCTACGAGCAGTACTTC
.,TRBJ1-6,.,TRBV5-6,CASSLDLDSPLHF,TGTGCCAGCAGTCTGGACTTGGATTCACCCCTCCACTTT
.,TRBJ2-5,.,TRBV9,CASSVDGWGQQETQYF,TGTGCCAGCAGCGTAGACGGGTGGGGGCAGCAAGAGACCCAGTACTTC